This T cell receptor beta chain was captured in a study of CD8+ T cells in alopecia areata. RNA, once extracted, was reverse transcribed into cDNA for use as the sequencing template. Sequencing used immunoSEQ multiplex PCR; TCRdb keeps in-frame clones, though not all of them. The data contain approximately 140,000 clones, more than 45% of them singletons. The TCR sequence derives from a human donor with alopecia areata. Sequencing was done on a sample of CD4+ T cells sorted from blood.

CDR3: CASSPGKETQYF. The CDR3, as DNA: TGTGCCAGCTCACCAGGGAAAGAGACCCAGTACTTC. The chain carries TRBV18 and TRBJ2-5; D is uncertain. Germline-derived CDR1 and CDR2 are KGHSH and LQKENI. The CDR3 covers 12 residues. Deletions cut 2 bases from V and 3 bases from J, with 4 bases between.